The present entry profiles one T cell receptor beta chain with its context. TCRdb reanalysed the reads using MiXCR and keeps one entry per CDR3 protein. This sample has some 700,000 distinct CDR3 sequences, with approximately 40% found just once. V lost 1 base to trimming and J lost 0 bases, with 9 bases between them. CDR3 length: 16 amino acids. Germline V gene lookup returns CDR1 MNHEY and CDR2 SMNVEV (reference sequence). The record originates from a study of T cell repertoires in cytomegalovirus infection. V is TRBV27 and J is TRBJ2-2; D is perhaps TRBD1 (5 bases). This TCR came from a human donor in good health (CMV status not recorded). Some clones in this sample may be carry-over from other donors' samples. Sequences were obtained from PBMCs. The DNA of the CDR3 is TGTGCCAGCAGTTTATGGGGCAGCGCGAACACCGGGGAGCTGTTTTTT. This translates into CASSLWGSANTGELFF.